Sequencing of this TCR beta chain was carried out in a study of early T cells in non-severe SARS-CoV-2 infection. TCRdb reanalysed the 5' RACE reads using MiXCR and keeps one entry per CDR3 protein. In the table there are tens of thousands of distinct CDR3 sequences, over 4% of which are singletons. This clonotype was seen repeatedly, ten times or more. This TCR was sampled from an adult who was a healthcare worker with PCR-confirmed SARS-CoV-2 infection or an uninfected control (not recorded which). Sequencing used whole blood.

CDR3 bases: TGTGCCAGCAGCTTAAACTCAAATTCACCCCTCCACTTT. Protein product: CASSLNSNSPLHF. The chain uses TRBV7-2 and TRBJ1-6; D ambiguous. Germline loops: CDR1 SGHTA, CDR2 FQGNSA. The CDR3 length is 13 residues. V shed 2 bases and J shed 7 bases, with 6 bases lying between them.